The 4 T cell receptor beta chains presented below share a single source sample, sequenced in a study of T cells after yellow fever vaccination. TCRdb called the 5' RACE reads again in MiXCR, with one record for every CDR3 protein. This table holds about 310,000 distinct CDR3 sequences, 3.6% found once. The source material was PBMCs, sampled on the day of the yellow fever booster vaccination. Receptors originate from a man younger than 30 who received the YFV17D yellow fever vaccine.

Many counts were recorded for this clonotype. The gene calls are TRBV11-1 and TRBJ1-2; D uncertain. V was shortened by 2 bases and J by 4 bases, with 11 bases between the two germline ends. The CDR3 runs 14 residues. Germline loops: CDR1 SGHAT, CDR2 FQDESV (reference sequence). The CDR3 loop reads CASSLLGSGYGYTF. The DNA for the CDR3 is TGTGCCAGCAGCTTACTGGGAAGTGGCTATGGCTACACCTTC.

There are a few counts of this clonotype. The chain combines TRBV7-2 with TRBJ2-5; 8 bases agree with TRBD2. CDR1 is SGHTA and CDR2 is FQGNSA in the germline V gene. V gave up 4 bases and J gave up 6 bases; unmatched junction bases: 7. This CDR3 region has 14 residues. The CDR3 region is CASSSIAGRKTQYF. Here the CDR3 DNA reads TGTGCCAGCAGCTCAATAGCGGGGCGGAAGACCCAGTACTTC.

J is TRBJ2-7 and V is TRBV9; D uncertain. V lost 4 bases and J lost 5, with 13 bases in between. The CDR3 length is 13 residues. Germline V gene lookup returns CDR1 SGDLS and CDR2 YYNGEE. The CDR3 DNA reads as TGTGCCAGCAGCCCACCTGACGGAGACGAGCAGTACTTC. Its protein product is CASSPPDGDEQYF.

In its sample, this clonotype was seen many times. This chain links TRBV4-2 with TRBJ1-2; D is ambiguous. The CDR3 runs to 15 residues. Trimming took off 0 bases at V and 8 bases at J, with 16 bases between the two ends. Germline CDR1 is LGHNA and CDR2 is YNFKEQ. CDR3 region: CASSQDKGAGRGYTF. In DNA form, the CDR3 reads TGTGCCAGCAGCCAAGATAAAGGTGCGGGAAGGGGCTACACCTTC.